The 19 T cell receptor beta chains below come from one sample, sequenced in a study of a mutant IDH1 vaccine in newly diagnosed glioma (TCRdb year 2021). What this sample's time point label stands for: baseline, week 1 (first vaccination visit). The treatment or condition label, read with the paper, signifies: pre-vaccination baseline after standard-of-care therapy. The library was produced with the immunoSEQ multiplex PCR assay. Held by TCRdb, this immuneACCESS table contains in-frame sequences only and omits some clones. Under half of the omission traces to an unresolved V gene where checked; the cause of the rest is unknown. The sample yields roughly 35,000 clones; approximately 86% were counted once. The top ten hold around 5% of the sample. The source material was PBMCs, sampled from a glioma patient treated with radiotherapy, temozolomide or both. Source of these receptors: a middle-aged woman with glioma.

This clone was recorded once. The genes are TRBV7-2 and TRBJ1-5; D perhaps matches TRBD1 (5 bases). The CDR3 loop spans 14 amino acids. V gave up 1 base and J gave up 4 bases, with 8 bases separating them. In germline, CDR1 is SGHTA, CDR2 FQGNSA. The CDR3: CASSLGQPNQPQHF. Written as DNA, the CDR3 is TGTGCCAGCAGCTTAGGACAGCCAAATCAGCCCCAGCATTTT.

This sequence joins TRBV29-1 and TRBJ2-7; tentatively, D is TRBD1 (6 bases). The germline CDR1 and CDR2 sequences are SQVTM and ANQGSEA. The length of the CDR3 is 14 residues. V was cut by 4 bases and J by 6 bases, with 19 bases left in between. CDR3 region: CSVVAQGPLGEQYF. In DNA form, the CDR3 reads TGCAGCGTTGTGGCCCAGGGGCCCCTGGGCGAGCAGTACTTC.

The chain combines TRBV6-6 with TRBJ2-7; 9 bases are a match to TRBD2. The CDR3 sequence is 13 residues long. Per germline, CDR1 MNHNY and CDR2 SVGAGI (reference sequence). Unmatched junction bases numbered 8, after V lost 11 bases and J lost 3 bases. The CDR3 reads CASRGTSRYEQYF. The CDR3 DNA follows: TGTGCCTCCAGGGGGACTAGCCGCTACGAGCAGTACTTC.

This chain links TRBV5-1 with TRBJ2-7, with TRBD1 matching 8 bases. Trimming at V came to 4 bases and at J to 4 bases, leaving 7 bases not matched to a gene. The CDR3 runs to 14 residues. Germline assignment: CDR1 SGHRS and CDR2 YFSETQ. The CDR3 region is CASSLGTGGYEQYF. The CDR3 coding sequence is TGCGCCAGCAGCCTCGGGACAGGAGGTTACGAGCAGTACTTC.

This chain connects TRBV7-9 to TRBJ2-5; D is possibly TRBD1 (6 bases). This CDR3 is 13 amino acids long. Trimming left V 0 bases short and J 4 bases short, with 6 bases between. Germline-derived CDR1 and CDR2 are SEHNR and FQNEAQ (reference sequence). The CDR3 is CASSLAGAETQYF. The CDR3 DNA sequence: TGTGCCAGCAGCTTAGCGGGGGCAGAGACCCAGTACTTC.

The CDR3, as DNA: TGTGCCAGCAGTGAAGCAGGGGACGGGTATAGCAATCAGCCCCAGCATTTT. Its translation is CASSEAGDGYSNQPQHF. This sequence joins TRBV2 and TRBJ1-5; possible D gene TRBD1, 5 bases. This CDR3 has 17 residues. Germline V gene data show CDR1 as SNHLY and CDR2 as FYNNEI. The V and J ends lost 0 bases and 0 bases respectively, with 12 bases between them.

The chain links TRBV19 to TRBJ1-5; D unclear. Germline V gene data show CDR1 as LNHDA and CDR2 as SQIVND (reference sequence). The V end was cut by 3 bases, the J end by 7 bases, with 16 bases between. This CDR3 contains 15 residues. CDR3: CASSIGGWGGQPQHF. In DNA, the CDR3 is TGTGCCAGTAGTATTGGCGGCTGGGGTGGGCAGCCCCAGCATTTT.

The chain links TRBV29-1 to TRBJ2-6, with unresolved D. The CDR3 loop spans 13 amino acids. Trimming took off 4 bases at V and 0 bases at J, with 4 bases between the two ends. Germline V lookup: CDR1 SQVTM, CDR2 ANQGSEA. In DNA, the CDR3 is TGCAGCGTTGGTTTCTCTGGGGCCAACGTCCTGACTTTC. Encoded protein: CSVGFSGANVLTF. Using reference TRBV29-1 and TRBJ2-6 for the parts outside the CDR3, the full variable domain is SAVISQKPSRDICQRGTSLTIQCQVDSQVTMMFWYRQQPGQSLTLIATANQGSEATYESGFVIDKFPISRPNLTFSTLTVSNMSPEDSSIYLCSVGFSGANVLTFGAGSRLTVL.

The chain couples TRBV6-5 to TRBJ1-1; no clear D. CDR3 size: 13 residues. The V gene lost 6 bases and the J gene lost 3 bases, with 11 bases spanning the gap. The germline CDR1 and CDR2 sequences are MNHEY and SVGAGI. CDR3 sequence reads: CASRRVGDTEAFF. Here the CDR3 DNA reads TGTGCCAGCAGAAGGGTGGGTGACACTGAAGCTTTCTTT.

This clone was recorded a few times. J is TRBJ2-3 and V is TRBV7-9, with D hard to call. Germline loops: CDR1 SEHNR, CDR2 FQNEAQ (reference sequence). The length of the CDR3 is 16 residues. Trimming cost V 5 bases and J 0 bases, with 15 bases left between them. The DNA of the CDR3 is TGTGCCAGCAGCCCACCGACTGGGTGGAGCACAGATACGCAGTATTTT. This translates into CASSPPTGWSTDTQYF.

The V and J genes are TRBV27 and TRBJ1-1, with TRBD1 as a possible D gene (5 bases). The V and J ends lost 3 bases and 7 bases respectively, with 12 bases between them. The CDR3 contains 13 residues. Germline CDR1 reads MNHEY; CDR2 reads SMNVEV (reference sequence). The CDR3 DNA follows: TGTGCCAGCAGTTTTAGGAGTAGGGGTGAAGCTTTCTTT. Protein product: CASSFRSRGEAFF.

In its sample, this clone was seen a few times. This chain uses TRBV5-1 with TRBJ2-6; no clear D gene. V was trimmed by 3 bases and J by 0 bases, leaving 4 bases between them. The CDR3 is 14 residues long. Germline CDR1 and CDR2: SGHRS and YFSETQ. CDR3 nucleotides: TGCGCCAGCAGCTACGGCTCTGGGGCCAACGTCCTGACTTTC. It yields the protein CASSYGSGANVLTF.

The chain joins TRBV5-1 to TRBJ1-1; no clear D. The CDR3 sequence is 13 residues long. Trimming took 0 bases from V and 5 from J, leaving 8 bases between them. Per the germline V gene, CDR1 is SGHRS and CDR2 is YFSETQ. The DNA of the CDR3 is TGCGCCAGCAGCTTGGCGGGTGAGACTGAAGCTTTCTTT. This gives the protein CASSLAGETEAFF.

The V call is TRBV7-2, the J call TRBJ1-1; D is undetermined. Trimming took off 0 bases at V and 1 base at J, with 6 bases between the two ends. This CDR3 is built from 14 residues. Per the germline V gene, CDR1 is SGHTA and CDR2 is FQGNSA. Here the CDR3 reads CASSLAHRNTEAFF. In DNA form, the CDR3 reads TGTGCCAGCAGCTTAGCGCATCGGAACACTGAAGCTTTCTTT.

The rearrangement joins TRBV7-2 to TRBJ2-7; 9 nucleotides agree with TRBD2. There are 14 residues in the CDR3. CDR1 and CDR2 (germline): SGHTA, FQGNSA. J was trimmed by 3 bases and V by 5 bases; bases with no gene match: 5. CDR3 sequence (DNA): TGTGCCAGCAGCAGGGCGGGAGGGTTCTACGAGCAGTACTTC. It encodes CASSRAGGFYEQYF.

Here the CDR3 reads CASSQDIQGIRNTEAFF. Here the CDR3 DNA reads TGTGCCAGCAGCCAAGATATCCAGGGGATACGGAACACTGAAGCTTTCTTT. V is TRBV14 and J is TRBJ1-1; D may be TRBD1 (6 bases). The CDR3 spans 17 residues. Trimming left V 0 bases short and J 1 base short, with 15 bases between. Looked up from germline, CDR1 is SGHDN and CDR2 is FVKESK.

This clone was seen a single time. The chain recombines TRBV2 with TRBJ1-5; D unresolved. This CDR3 is built from 15 residues. CDR1 and CDR2 from the germline V gene are SNHLY and FYNNEI. Trimming took off 2 bases at V and 1 base at J, with 9 bases between the two ends. The CDR3 loop is CASSETALSNQPQHF. The CDR3 bases are TGTGCCAGCAGTGAAACAGCTTTGAGCAATCAGCCCCAGCATTTT.

This clone has more than one count but fewer than ten. The CDR3 region is CASSQEAVTGRPTFF. CDR3 coding DNA: TGCGCCAGCAGCCAAGAAGCGGTCACAGGGCGGCCAACTTTCTTT. V gene TRBV4-1 combines with J gene TRBJ1-1, with a possible D match to TRBD1 (6 bases). This CDR3 comprises 15 residues. Per the germline V gene, CDR1 is MGHRA and CDR2 is YSYEKL. The V and J ends lost 0 bases and 12 bases respectively, with 20 bases between them.

This clone appeared a few times. This chain links TRBV5-1 with TRBJ2-7; 7 bases line up with TRBD1. Germline-derived CDR1 and CDR2 are SGHRS and YFSETQ. Trimming took 1 base from V and 5 from J; bases not matched to a gene: 9. The CDR3 length is 15 residues. The CDR3 sequence: CASSLRSGGVDEQYF. The CDR3, as DNA: TGCGCCAGCAGCTTGCGTTCAGGGGGAGTAGACGAGCAGTACTTC.